The 6 T cell receptor beta chains below come from one sample, sequenced in a study of cytomegalovirus exposure and HLA in healthy donors. The repertoire was sequenced with immunoSEQ multiplex PCR; TCRdb's copy has only in-frame clones and lacks some. This sample has over 250,000 clones, with around 87% found just once. Specimen: PBMCs. Receptors were obtained from a woman in her twenties or thirties in good health and CMV-seropositive.

This clone showed up just once. The chain employs TRBV29-1 and TRBJ2-1, with TRBD2 matching 8 bases. Per the germline V gene, CDR1 is SQVTM and CDR2 is ANQGSEA. The CDR3 runs to 13 residues. Trimming removed 6 bases from V and 8 bases from J; junction bases left unmatched: 9. The CDR3: CSVPSSGMDEQFF. The CDR3 DNA is TGCAGCGTCCCGAGTAGCGGGATGGATGAGCAGTTCTTC.

A remark on this clone: Distinct nucleotide sequences in the sample also encode this CDR3. V and J are TRBV7-3 and TRBJ2-3; D unclear. Per germline, CDR1 SGHTA and CDR2 FQGTGA. With 0 bases removed from V and 0 bases from J, the gap between germline ends came to 4 bases. This CDR3 has 14 residues. The CDR3 region has the DNA TGTGCCAGCAGCTTAACGGGGAGCACAGATACGCAGTATTTT. Its translation: CASSLTGSTDTQYF. Based on the CDR3 plus reference TRBV7-3 and TRBJ2-3, the full variable domain is GAGVSQTPSNKVTEKGKYVELRCDPISGHTALYWYRQSLGQGPEFLIYFQGTGAADDSGLPNDRFFAVRPEGSVSTLKIQRTERGDSAVYLCASSLTGSTDTQYFGPGTRLTVL.

This clone was seen a single time. One end of the junction does not line up with germline, which may come from a read error. V is TRBV9 and J is TRBJ2-7; TRBD2 agrees at 9 bases. This CDR3 is built from 14 residues. From germline, CDR1 is SGDLS and CDR2 YYNGEE. The CDR3 protein is CASSATSGSFEQYF. In DNA, the CDR3 is TGTGCCAGCAGCGCGACTAGCGGCTCCTTCGAGCAGTACTTC.

This clone was seen only a few times. The rearrangement joins TRBV19 to TRBJ1-1; tentative D call: TRBD1 (6 bases). Germline CDR1 is LNHDA and CDR2 is SQIVND (reference sequence). The ends were cut back, 4 bases at V and 0 bases at J, with 15 bases in the middle. The CDR3 runs to 16 residues. The CDR3 DNA sequence: TGTGCCAGTAGTAATCCGAGGGGGGGGATGAACACTGAAGCTTTCTTT. Translation gives CASSNPRGGMNTEAFF.

CDR3 region: CASSLGVARYQETQYF. The CDR3 DNA is TGTGCCAGCAGCTTAGGTGTGGCCCGGTACCAAGAGACCCAGTACTTC. The chain employs TRBV7-2 and TRBJ2-5; the D is unclear. The germline V gene encodes CDR1 SGHTA and CDR2 FQGNSA. The germline V and J ends were trimmed by 1 base and 0 bases, with 12 bases remaining between them. This CDR3 comprises 16 residues.

This clone was observed a few times. The chain carries TRBV4-3 and TRBJ2-1; no definite D call. CDR1 and CDR2 from the germline V gene are LGHNA and YSLEER. CDR3 length: 13 residues. The germline V and J ends were trimmed by 0 bases and 9 bases, with 9 bases remaining between them. CDR3 nucleotide sequence: TGCGCCAGCAGCCAAGATGCGGCTGGTGAGCAGTTCTTC. This encodes CASSQDAAGEQFF.